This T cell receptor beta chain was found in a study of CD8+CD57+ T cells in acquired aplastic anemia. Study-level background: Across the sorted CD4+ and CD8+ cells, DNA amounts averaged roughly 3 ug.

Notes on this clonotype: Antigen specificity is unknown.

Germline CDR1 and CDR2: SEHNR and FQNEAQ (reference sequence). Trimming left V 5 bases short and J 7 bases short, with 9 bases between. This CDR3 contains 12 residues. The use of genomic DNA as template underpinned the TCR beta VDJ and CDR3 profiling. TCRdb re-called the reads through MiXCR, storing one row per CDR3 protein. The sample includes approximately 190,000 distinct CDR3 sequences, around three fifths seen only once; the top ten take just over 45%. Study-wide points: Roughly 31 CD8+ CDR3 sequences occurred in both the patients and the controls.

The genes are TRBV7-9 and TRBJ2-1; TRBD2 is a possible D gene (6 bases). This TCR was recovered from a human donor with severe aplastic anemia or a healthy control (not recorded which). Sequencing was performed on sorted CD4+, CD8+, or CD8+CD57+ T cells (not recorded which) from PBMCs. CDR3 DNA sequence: TGTGCCAGCAGCAACAGCGGGAATGAGCAGTTCTTC. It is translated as CASSNSGNEQFF.